A single sample gave rise to the 27 T cell receptor beta chains below, sequenced in a study of blood T cell repertoires in COVID-19. Method: immunoSEQ multiplex PCR; TCRdb's copy keeps in-frame clones and lacks some. The sample lists under 200,000 clones; about 86% were seen once. Sequencing was done on a sample of peripheral blood. Receptor source: a man in his sixties with acute or convalescent COVID-19.

The gene calls are TRBV5-1 and TRBJ2-5; TRBD1 matches at 8 bases. The CDR3 sequence is 15 residues long. V lost 0 bases and J lost 4; bases outside the gene matches: 5. Germline values: CDR1 SGHRS, CDR2 YFSETQ. In nucleotides, the CDR3 is TGCGCCAGCAGCTTGGGGGACAGGTCATCAGAGACCCAGTACTTC. It is translated as CASSLGDRSSETQYF.

The chain combines TRBV7-9 with TRBJ1-1; possible D gene TRBD1, 6 bases. V was shortened by 3 bases and J by 9 bases, with 8 bases between the two germline ends. Germline-derived CDR1 and CDR2 are SEHNR and FQNEAQ (reference sequence). The CDR3 loop spans 11 amino acids. CDR3 in DNA: TGTGCCAGCAGCTTCCAGGGGAAAGCTTTCTTT. This translates into CASSFQGKAFF.

The chain is built from TRBV19 and TRBJ1-5; tentatively, D is TRBD1 (5 bases). The CDR3 is made up of 14 amino acids. V lost 2 bases, J lost 4 bases, and 9 bases lay in between. The germline gives CDR1 LNHDA, CDR2 SQIVND (reference sequence). Here the CDR3 DNA reads TGTGCCAGTAGTATAAACGCAGGGAATCAGCCCCAGCATTTT. Amino acids: CASSINAGNQPQHF. The full variable domain, rest sourced from reference TRBV19 and TRBJ1-5, is DGGITQSPKYLFRKEGQNVTLSCEQNLNHDAMYWYRQDPGQGLRLIYYSQIVNDFQKGDIAEGYSVSREKKESFPLTVTSAQKNPTAFYLCASSINAGNQPQHFGDGTRLSIL.

Notes on this clone: Different DNA sequences within this sample yield the same CDR3. This rearrangement joins TRBV28 to TRBJ1-2; 10 bases line up with TRBD1. The germline V gene encodes CDR1 MDHEN and CDR2 SYDVKM. The V gene end was trimmed by 3 bases and the J gene end by 8 bases; junction bases not matched to a gene: 15. This CDR3 spans 17 amino acids. CDR3 coding DNA: TGTGCCAGCAGTTTCCTCGACAGGGGGCGTTCCTCGGGCGGCTACACCTTC. This sequence encodes CASSFLDRGRSSGGYTF.

The chain links TRBV7-8 to TRBJ1-1, with D possibly matching TRBD1 (6 bases). The V and J ends lost 5 bases and 4 bases respectively, with 17 bases between them. The CDR3 loop spans 15 amino acids. The germline V gene has CDR1 SGHVS and CDR2 FQNEAQ. The CDR3 region has the DNA TGTGCCAGCAGCCCTATTAGGGGGTCGGGCACTGAAGCTTTCTTT. Encoded protein: CASSPIRGSGTEAFF.

The chain links TRBV28 to TRBJ2-7; 7 positions agree with TRBD1. Germline V gene lookup returns CDR1 MDHEN and CDR2 SYDVKM. The CDR3 is made up of 13 amino acids. V was clipped by 7 bases and J by 5 bases; unmatched bases: 8. The CDR3 spells CASKNRGFDEQYF. CDR3 coding DNA: TGTGCCAGCAAGAACAGGGGTTTCGACGAGCAGTACTTC.

The V gene is TRBV30, the J gene TRBJ1-1, with a tentative D call TRBD1 (6 bases). CDR3 length: 14 amino acids. Germline assignment: CDR1 GTSNPN and CDR2 SVGIG (reference sequence). Trimming removed 3 bases at V and 1 base at J, with 12 bases between. CDR3 coding DNA: TGTGCCTGGAGCGCCGGGACACCGAACACTGAAGCTTTCTTT. This translates into CAWSAGTPNTEAFF.

V and J are TRBV19 and TRBJ1-1; tentative D call: TRBD1 (6 bases). The CDR3 covers 14 residues. Trimming left V 7 bases short and J 3 bases short, with 15 bases between. Germline assignment: CDR1 LNHDA and CDR2 SQIVND (reference sequence). Written as DNA, the CDR3 is TGTGCCAGTACGAACAGGGTTCGGGACACTGAAGCTTTCTTT. Encoded protein: CASTNRVRDTEAFF. Full variable domain (rest looked up from reference TRBV19 and TRBJ1-1): DGGITQSPKYLFRKEGQNVTLSCEQNLNHDAMYWYRQDPGQGLRLIYYSQIVNDFQKGDIAEGYSVSREKKESFPLTVTSAQKNPTAFYLCASTNRVRDTEAFFGQGTRLTVV.

J is TRBJ1-5 and V is TRBV2, with D possibly matching TRBD1 (5 bases). The V end lost 3 bases, the J end lost 2 bases, and 8 bases lay between the germline ends. Germline CDR1 is SNHLY and CDR2 is FYNNEI. The CDR3 is made up of 14 amino acids. The CDR3 sequence is CASSEGGGNQPQHF. The CDR3 DNA reads as TGTGCCAGCAGTGAGGGGGGAGGCAATCAGCCCCAGCATTTT.

The gene calls are TRBV2 and TRBJ2-5; a weak D match, TRBD1 (5 bases). CDR3 length: 13 residues. The germline CDR1 and CDR2 sequences are SNHLY and FYNNEI. Trimming stripped 5 bases from V and 4 bases from J, with 11 bases between. CDR3 sequence (DNA): TGTGCCAGCAGTACCGGCACAGGAGAGACCCAGTACTTC. It yields the protein CASSTGTGETQYF.

This chain connects TRBV9 to TRBJ2-3, with a tentative D call TRBD2 (6 bases). V lost 5 bases, J lost 0 bases, and 7 bases lay in between. CDR1 is SGDLS and CDR2 is YYNGEE in the germline V gene. The CDR3 runs 13 residues. The CDR3 DNA sequence: TGTGCCAGCAGTGGGGGGAGCACAGATACGCAGTATTTT. Encoded protein: CASSGGSTDTQYF.

This clone has more than one count but fewer than ten. This sequence joins TRBV19 and TRBJ1-1; D not certain. The V and J ends lost 4 bases and 0 bases respectively, with 9 bases between them. The germline CDR1 and CDR2 sequences are LNHDA and SQIVND (reference sequence). This CDR3 is 14 amino acids long. The CDR3 loop is CASSTQLMNTEAFF. The CDR3 region has the DNA TGTGCCAGTAGTACACAGCTTATGAACACTGAAGCTTTCTTT.

The genes are TRBV6-5 and TRBJ1-6; 7 bases line up with TRBD1. V lost 2 bases to trimming and J lost 9 bases; unmatched junction nucleotides: 4. Germline CDR1 MNHEY, CDR2 SVGAGI. The CDR3 covers 14 residues. CDR3 sequence (DNA): TGTGCCAGCAGTTACATCCAGGGGGGTTCACCCCTCCACTTT. It yields the protein CASSYIQGGSPLHF.

This chain links TRBV27 with TRBJ2-6; possibly TRBD1 for D (6 bases). The V end lost 0 bases, the J end lost 0 bases, and 12 bases lay between the germline ends. The CDR3 contains 18 residues. Germline loops: CDR1 MNHEY, CDR2 SMNVEV (reference sequence). The CDR3 here is CASSLSPGVGSGANVLTF. Written as DNA, the CDR3 is TGTGCCAGCAGTTTATCGCCAGGGGTTGGCTCTGGGGCCAACGTCCTGACTTTC.

This chain joins TRBV7-9 and TRBJ2-2, with D perhaps TRBD1 (6 bases). The CDR3 spans 16 residues. Looked up from germline, CDR1 is SEHNR and CDR2 is FQNEAQ (reference sequence). Trimming took off 4 bases at V and 5 bases at J, with 17 bases between the two ends. CDR3 in amino acids: CASSSARTVRTGELFF. The CDR3 bases are TGTGCCAGCAGCTCGGCTAGGACAGTCCGGACCGGGGAGCTGTTTTTT.

The V call is TRBV5-1, the J call TRBJ2-5; no reliable D call. V gave up 4 bases and J gave up 5 bases, with 15 bases separating them. Germline V gives CDR1 SGHRS, CDR2 YFSETQ. The CDR3 runs 14 residues. CDR3 in amino acids: CASSLTTVGETQYF. DNA of the CDR3: TGCGCCAGCAGCCTCACTACGGTCGGTGAGACCCAGTACTTC.

The chain combines TRBV28 with TRBJ2-5, with 10 nucleotides matching TRBD2. J lost 5 bases, V lost 5 bases, and 8 bases had no gene match. This CDR3 is 15 amino acids long. CDR1 is MDHEN, CDR2 SYDVKM, per germline. The CDR3 nucleotides read TGTGCCAGCAGTGTAATAGCGGGAGGAGCGGAGACCCAGTACTTC. It yields the protein CASSVIAGGAETQYF.

This clone was found a few times. V and J are TRBV14 and TRBJ2-5, with 7 bases lining up with TRBD1. V gave up 0 bases and J gave up 2 bases; unmatched junction bases: 9. This CDR3 region has 17 residues. Germline CDR1 and CDR2: SGHDN and FVKESK. The CDR3 here is CASSQDLTGLLQETQYF. CDR3 bases: TGTGCCAGCAGCCAAGATCTGACAGGGTTGTTACAAGAGACCCAGTACTTC.

The chain uses TRBV19 and TRBJ2-7; TRBD2 agrees at 9 bases. The CDR3 runs 15 residues. V was clipped by 3 bases and J by 0 bases; unmatched bases: 3. Germline V gene sequence: CDR1 LNHDA, CDR2 SQIVND (reference sequence). CDR3 nucleotide sequence: TGTGCCAGTAGTATGGTGACTAGCGGCTCCTACGAGCAGTACTTC. It specifies CASSMVTSGSYEQYF.

The chain uses TRBV7-2 and TRBJ2-5; 12 bases fit TRBD2. This CDR3 region has 16 residues. From germline, CDR1 is SGHTA and CDR2 FQGNSA. The V and J ends lost 4 bases and 0 bases, in that order; junction bases with no gene match: 3. The CDR3 bases are TGTGCCAGCAGCTCAAGACTAGCGGGGGACCAAGAGACCCAGTACTTC. Encoded protein: CASSSRLAGDQETQYF.

V is TRBV5-1 and J is TRBJ2-3, with TRBD2 matching over 11 bases. Germline trimming cut 7 bases from V and 2 bases from J; bases unmatched to any gene: 12. From germline, CDR1 is SGHRS and CDR2 YFSETQ. The CDR3 covers 17 residues. In nucleotides, the CDR3 is TGCGCCAGCTCCGGCGGGACTAGCGGACTTTTCACAGATACGCAGTATTTT. It is translated as CASSGGTSGLFTDTQYF.

This clone was detected only a few times. The chain uses TRBV18 and TRBJ2-1; 8 nucleotides line up with TRBD1. The CDR3 runs to 16 residues. Germline V lookup: CDR1 KGHSH, CDR2 LQKENI. Unmatched junction bases numbered 11, after V lost 3 bases and J lost 7 bases. The CDR3 region has the DNA TGTGCCAGCTCACCCCTCGGGCAGGGGGCTGGGAATGAGCAGTTCTTC. Translating gives CASSPLGQGAGNEQFF.

This sequence joins TRBV27 and TRBJ2-1; 9 bases align to TRBD2. CDR3 size: 15 residues. Germline CDR1 is MNHEY and CDR2 is SMNVEV (reference sequence). The junction had 8 bases not matched to a gene; V was cut back by 6 bases and J by 5 bases. In nucleotides, the CDR3 is TGTGCCAGCAGGACTGGCGGGGGGGAACACAATGAGCAGTTCTTC. It encodes CASRTGGGEHNEQFF.

Only one count was recorded for this clone. One end of the junction fails to match germline, which may point to a read error. J is TRBJ1-2 and V is TRBV4-1; 8 bases line up with TRBD1. This CDR3 is 12 amino acids long. CDR1 and CDR2 (germline): MGHRA, YSYEKL. The CDR3 loop is CASSQETGAEVF. CDR3 nucleotide sequence: TGCGCCAGCAGCCAAGAGACAGGGGCGGAGGTCTTC.

The rearrangement links TRBV28 to TRBJ2-5; 8 nucleotides agree with TRBD1. V lost 4 bases to trimming and J lost 2 bases; unmatched junction nucleotides: 3. This CDR3 has 14 amino acids. Germline lookup yields CDR1 MDHEN and CDR2 SYDVKM. CDR3 nucleotides: TGTGCCAGCAGTTCCGACAGGGGACAAGAGACCCAGTACTTC. Its translation is CASSSDRGQETQYF.

V and J are TRBV15 and TRBJ1-3, with D perhaps matching TRBD1 (5 bases). The germline gives CDR1 LNHNV, CDR2 YYDKDF (reference sequence). With 0 bases removed from V and 2 bases from J, the gap between germline ends came to 17 bases. This CDR3 spans 18 amino acids. Here the CDR3 reads CATSRDPGGGFTGNTIYF. The CDR3 bases are TGTGCCACCAGCAGAGATCCGGGCGGGGGATTCACTGGAAACACCATATATTTT.

The table lists this clone with a count of one. The rearrangement links TRBV5-4 to TRBJ2-7; 10 nucleotides agree with TRBD2. The germline gives CDR1 SGHNT, CDR2 YYREEE (reference sequence). The CDR3 covers 15 residues. Germline trimming cut 4 bases from V and 1 base from J; bases unmatched to any gene: 5. The chain's CDR3 is CASSERTSGSYEQYF. The CDR3, as DNA: TGTGCCAGCAGCGAACGGACTAGCGGTTCCTACGAGCAGTACTTC.